One and the same sample provided the 30 T cell receptor beta chains below, sequenced in a study of cytotoxic CD8 clonotypes in ibrutinib-treated CLL. Using immunoSEQ multiplex PCR, the repertoire was profiled, and TCRdb retains in-frame clones only, with some absent. Of 250,000 to 350,000 clones in the sample, around 77% were seen once. The source material was PBMCs, sampled at disease progression, from a patient treated with ibrutinib. The receptors come from a human donor with chronic lymphocytic leukemia.

The V gene is TRBV7-2, the J gene TRBJ2-1, with 7 bases aligning to TRBD2. The V gene's germline CDR1 is SGHTA and CDR2 FQGNSA. This CDR3 is built from 18 residues. Losses at the gene ends were 0 bases for V and 5 bases for J; bases not matched to a gene: 13. The CDR3 nucleotides are TGTGCCAGCAGCTTAGCGCAGCCAGCGGGACGTTACGACAATGAGCAGTTCTTC. It codes for CASSLAQPAGRYDNEQFF.

The gene calls are TRBV6-6 and TRBJ2-5, with D maybe TRBD2 (5 bases). The CDR3 consists of 12 residues. Germline V gene data show CDR1 as MNHNY and CDR2 as SVGAGI (reference sequence). Trimming pared 7 bases from V and 4 bases from J, leaving 10 bases between. CDR3 loop: CASKASRETQYF. The CDR3 DNA reads TGTGCCAGCAAGGCTAGCCGAGAGACCCAGTACTTC.

The chain employs TRBV6-6 and TRBJ2-5; 9 positions agree with TRBD1. Germline CDR1 is MNHNY and CDR2 is SVGAGI (reference sequence). The CDR3 is 14 amino acids. J was trimmed by 4 bases and V by 6 bases; bases with no gene match: 6. The CDR3 nucleotides read TGTGCCAGCAGGCATACAGGGGGCCGAGAGACCCAGTACTTC. Its translation is CASRHTGGRETQYF.

The chain recombines TRBV6-6 with TRBJ1-6; a possible D gene is TRBD1 (5 bases). The CDR3 has 15 amino acids. V lost 8 bases to trimming and J lost 6 bases, with 17 bases between them. Germline CDR1 MNHNY, CDR2 SVGAGI (reference sequence). As DNA, the CDR3 is TGTGCCAGCCTTAAATTAGGGGTGGGTAATTCACCCCTCCACTTT. Amino acids: CASLKLGVGNSPLHF.

The rearrangement links TRBV7-2 to TRBJ1-1, with D possibly being TRBD1 (6 bases). The CDR3 is 15 residues long. The germline gives CDR1 SGHTA, CDR2 FQGNSA. The V gene lost 5 bases and the J gene lost 1 base, with 14 bases spanning the gap. CDR3 amino acids: CASSTQGISNTEAFF. In nucleotides, the CDR3 is TGTGCCAGCAGCACCCAGGGGATATCGAACACTGAAGCTTTCTTT. The full variable domain, in which reference TRBV7-2 and TRBJ1-1 provide the parts outside the CDR3, is GAGVSQSPSNKVTEKGKDVELRCDPISGHTALYWYRQSLGQGLEFLIYFQGNSAPDKSGLPSDRFSAERTGGSVSTLTIQRTQQEDSAVYLCASSTQGISNTEAFFGQGTRLTVV.

The V gene is TRBV4-1, the J gene TRBJ1-1; no clear D. The ends were cut back, 0 bases at V and 5 bases at J, with 16 bases in the middle. The V gene's germline CDR1 is MGHRA and CDR2 YSYEKL. CDR3 length: 16 amino acids. This chain's CDR3 is CASSQDRGGRKTEAFF. CDR3 DNA sequence: TGCGCCAGCAGCCAAGATAGAGGAGGGCGAAAAACTGAAGCTTTCTTT.

This clone has ten or more counts. The chain recombines TRBV19 with TRBJ1-2, with D unclear. Trimming cost V 1 base and J 8 bases, with 14 bases left between them. Per the germline V gene, CDR1 is LNHDA and CDR2 is SQIVND (reference sequence). There are 14 residues in the CDR3. The CDR3 sequence: CASSIGLRSGGYTF. As DNA, the CDR3 is TGTGCCAGTAGTATAGGTCTCAGATCGGGAGGCTACACCTTC.

The chain links TRBV18 to TRBJ2-7, with D unresolved. Per the germline V gene, CDR1 is KGHSH and CDR2 is LQKENI. CDR3 size: 13 residues. V was cut by 0 bases and J by 4 bases, with 7 bases left in between. The CDR3 loop is CASSPPEYYEQYF. Here the CDR3 DNA reads TGTGCCAGCTCACCACCGGAGTATTACGAGCAGTACTTC.

V and J are TRBV9 and TRBJ2-1; D ambiguous. This CDR3 is 13 amino acids long. In germline, CDR1 is SGDLS, CDR2 YYNGEE. V lost 4 bases to trimming and J lost 9 bases, with 14 bases between them. Here the CDR3 DNA reads TGTGCCAGCAGCCAGTCCTCCTGGGGTGAGCAGTTCTTC. This translates into CASSQSSWGEQFF.

The chain links TRBV2 to TRBJ2-3; D call uncertain. Germline values: CDR1 SNHLY, CDR2 FYNNEI. The germline V and J ends were trimmed by 4 bases and 1 base, with 12 bases remaining between them. This CDR3 has 15 amino acids. This CDR3 reads CASSVSLGGTDTQYF. The CDR3 DNA is TGTGCCAGCAGTGTCAGTCTAGGTGGCACAGATACGCAGTATTTT.

The J gene is TRBJ2-7, the V gene TRBV6-1, with 8 bases that match TRBD1. Germline V gene sequence: CDR1 MNHNS, CDR2 SASEGT. The CDR3 has 14 residues. The trim removed 0 bases at V and 3 bases at J, leaving 1 base unmatched. The CDR3 nucleotides read TGTGCCAGCAGTGAAGCGGGACAGGTCTACGAGCAGTACTTC. This encodes CASSEAGQVYEQYF.

CDR3 in DNA: TGTGCCAGCAGTTACTCAGGGGAAACTGAAGCTTTCTTT. Its translation is CASSYSGETEAFF. The rearrangement joins TRBV6-5 to TRBJ1-1; D is perhaps TRBD1 (5 bases). The CDR3 extends over 13 amino acids. With 0 bases removed from V and 5 bases from J, the gap between germline ends came to 7 bases. The V gene's germline CDR1 is MNHEY and CDR2 SVGAGI.

This clone was seen a few times. V is TRBV4-2 and J is TRBJ1-2, with 8 bases lining up with TRBD1. CDR1 and CDR2 (germline): LGHNA, YNFKEQ. The CDR3 contains 16 residues. V shed 0 bases, J shed 5 bases, and the junction held 8 bases outside the gene matches. CDR3 DNA sequence: TGTGCCAGCAGCCAAGATCTCGGACAGGGCAAATATGGCTACACCTTC. Its translation: CASSQDLGQGKYGYTF.

The rearrangement uses TRBV9 and TRBJ2-3; D call uncertain. Germline V gene lookup returns CDR1 SGDLS and CDR2 YYNGEE. Trimming took 3 bases from V and 1 from J, leaving 12 bases between them. The CDR3 runs 15 residues. The CDR3 here is CASSAPGERTDTQYF. In DNA, the CDR3 is TGTGCCAGCAGCGCCCCTGGGGAACGCACAGATACGCAGTATTTT. Using reference TRBV9 and TRBJ2-3 for the parts outside the CDR3, the full variable domain is DSGVTQTPKHLITATGQRVTLRCSPRSGDLSVYWYQQSLDQGLQFLIQYYNGEERAKGNILERFSAQQFPDLHSELNLSSLELGDSALYFCASSAPGERTDTQYFGPGTRLTVL.

This chain joins TRBV2 and TRBJ1-1, with a weak D call TRBD1 (5 bases). V lost 4 bases, J lost 5 bases, and 8 bases lay in between. CDR3 length: 12 amino acids. Looked up from germline, CDR1 is SNHLY and CDR2 is FYNNEI. CDR3 in amino acids: CASSGWGTEAFF. CDR3 nucleotides: TGTGCCAGCAGTGGGTGGGGGACTGAAGCTTTCTTT.

The V gene is TRBV12-5, the J gene TRBJ2-7; D might be TRBD1 (5 bases). This CDR3 comprises 11 residues. V dropped 6 bases and J dropped 7 bases, with 10 bases sitting between them. Germline V gives CDR1 LGHNT, CDR2 FRNRAP. CDR3 protein: CASGLGQEQYF. CDR3 coding DNA: TGTGCTAGTGGCCTCGGACAAGAGCAGTACTTC.

This clone was picked up a small number of times. The chain couples TRBV27 to TRBJ1-6; D might be TRBD1 (5 bases). Germline lookup yields CDR1 MNHEY and CDR2 SMNVEV (reference sequence). The CDR3 spans 12 residues. Trimming pared 10 bases from V and 9 bases from J, leaving 13 bases between. CDR3 sequence: CATRDFGSPLHF. The CDR3 DNA reads as TGTGCCACCCGGGACTTTGGTTCACCCCTCCACTTT.

This clone was seen just once. CDR3 residues: CATSRGRGLRDAEAFF. The CDR3 DNA reads TGTGCCACCAGCAGAGGCCGGGGGCTCCGGGATGCTGAAGCTTTCTTT. J is TRBJ1-1 and V is TRBV15; D possibly corresponds to TRBD1 (6 bases). CDR3 length: 16 amino acids. Trimming stripped 1 base from V and 6 bases from J, with 18 bases between. From germline, CDR1 is LNHNV and CDR2 YYDKDF (reference sequence).

The chain uses TRBV9 and TRBJ2-1; D unclear. The CDR3 is 13 residues long. Trimming removed 3 bases from V and 6 bases from J, with 10 bases in between. CDR1 and CDR2 from the germline V gene are SGDLS and YYNGEE. Here the CDR3 DNA reads TGTGCCAGCAGCGCCCGACTGAGCAATGAGCAGTTCTTC. This translates into CASSARLSNEQFF.

The chain links TRBV6-5 to TRBJ1-2; 11 bases fit TRBD1. Germline assignment: CDR1 MNHEY and CDR2 SVGAGI. With 2 bases clipped from V and 4 bases from J, the junction kept 6 bases outside the gene matches. There are 16 residues in the CDR3. CDR3 sequence (DNA): TGTGCCAGCAGTTACATTCGGACAGGGGGCAGCTATGGCTACACCTTC. Translation: CASSYIRTGGSYGYTF.

The chain has TRBV5-1 and TRBJ2-3, with TRBD1 matching over 8 bases. CDR1 and CDR2 (germline): SGHRS, YFSETQ. The J segment lost 3 bases and the V segment lost 4 bases, leaving 7 bases of the junction unmatched. The CDR3 contains 15 residues. CDR3 bases: TGCGCCAGCAGCGAGGGACAGGTAGGAACAGATACGCAGTATTTT. It encodes CASSEGQVGTDTQYF.

The V call is TRBV5-1, the J call TRBJ2-1; 14 positions match TRBD2. There are 21 residues in the CDR3. From germline, CDR1 is SGHRS and CDR2 YFSETQ. J gave up 1 base and V 1 base, and 13 bases lay outside the gene matches. CDR3 amino acids: CASSLLGLGLAGAGSYNEQFF. CDR3 nucleotides: TGCGCCAGCAGCTTGTTGGGTCTGGGACTAGCGGGAGCAGGTTCCTACAATGAGCAGTTCTTC.

V and J are TRBV5-1 and TRBJ2-7, with 7 bases matching TRBD2. The CDR3 has 14 amino acids. The V gene's germline CDR1 is SGHRS and CDR2 YFSETQ. V gave up 0 bases and J gave up 2 bases; unmatched junction bases: 2. This chain's CDR3 is CASSLEGLPYEQYF. Written as DNA, the CDR3 is TGCGCCAGCAGCTTGGAGGGACTACCCTACGAGCAGTACTTC.

The rearrangement uses TRBV5-1 and TRBJ1-1, with a weak D call TRBD1 (6 bases). The CDR3 runs to 14 residues. In germline, CDR1 is SGHRS, CDR2 YFSETQ. V was shortened by 0 bases and J by 3 bases, with 9 bases between the two germline ends. CDR3 bases: TGCGCCAGCAGCTTGGCGGCAGGGGACACTGAAGCTTTCTTT. This sequence encodes CASSLAAGDTEAFF.

Here the CDR3 DNA reads TGTGCCAGCAGTGATCCGGTGGCAGGAAACTCCTACGAGCAGTACTTC. It is translated as CASSDPVAGNSYEQYF. The chain uses TRBV2 and TRBJ2-7; D is uncertain. The CDR3 is made up of 16 amino acids. Germline V lookup: CDR1 SNHLY, CDR2 FYNNEI. V gave up 3 bases and J gave up 0 bases, with 15 bases separating them.

V usage is TRBV29-1 and J usage is TRBJ2-1; no clear D gene. The CDR3 is 15 amino acids. Germline CDR1 reads SQVTM; CDR2 reads ANQGSEA. V gave up 0 bases and J gave up 0 bases, with 9 bases separating them. The CDR3 here is CSVEEQRSSYNEQFF. CDR3 sequence (DNA): TGCAGCGTTGAAGAACAGCGTAGCTCCTACAATGAGCAGTTCTTC.

This chain links TRBV11-2 with TRBJ2-1; no clear D gene. CDR1 SGHAT and CDR2 FQNNGV come from the germline V gene. The CDR3 consists of 16 residues. With 2 bases removed from V and 7 bases from J, the gap between germline ends came to 18 bases. CDR3 in DNA: TGTGCCAGCAGCTTACTGGACGGTCGAGTAGAGAATGAGCAGTTCTTC. This codes for CASSLLDGRVENEQFF.

The rearrangement uses TRBV27 and TRBJ2-7; no reliable D call. Germline V gives CDR1 MNHEY, CDR2 SMNVEV (reference sequence). CDR3 length: 14 residues. V dropped 2 bases and J dropped 6 bases, with 14 bases sitting between them. In nucleotides, the CDR3 is TGTGCCAGCAGTTTACGGTCAGTGGGGTTCGAGCAGTACTTC. Protein sequence: CASSLRSVGFEQYF.

J is TRBJ2-7 and V is TRBV11-2; tentative D call: TRBD1 (6 bases). Trimming left V 5 bases short and J 5 bases short, with 16 bases between. CDR3 length: 14 residues. From germline, CDR1 is SGHAT and CDR2 FQNNGV. The CDR3, as DNA: TGTGCCAGCAGCACCTTCGGCAGGGGTCACGAGCAGTACTTC. This gives the protein CASSTFGRGHEQYF.

The chain has TRBV29-1 and TRBJ2-1, with D perhaps matching TRBD2 (6 bases). With 3 bases removed from V and 9 bases from J, the gap between germline ends came to 9 bases. The CDR3 totals 11 residues. Looked up from germline, CDR1 is SQVTM and CDR2 is ANQGSEA. The CDR3 reads CSVDGGGEQFF. The CDR3 nucleotides read TGCAGCGTTGACGGGGGAGGTGAGCAGTTCTTC.